This section outlines one TCR beta chain sequence together with its context. The entry originates in a study of control samples from healthy donors and cancer patients. The germline CDR1 and CDR2 sequences are GTSNPN and SVGIG (reference sequence). The V and J ends lost 2 bases and 0 bases respectively, with 13 bases between them. There are 15 residues in the CDR3. Sequencing used immunoSEQ multiplex PCR; TCRdb keeps in-frame clones, though not all of them. Of some 130,000 clones listed, about 90% are singletons. This chain uses TRBV30 with TRBJ1-2; TRBD1 is a possible D gene (6 bases). Sequencing input: blood. The origin of this receptor is a woman between 50 and 59 years old in good health. This CDR3 reads CAWSPPRGANYGYTF. In DNA form, the CDR3 reads TGTGCCTGGAGTCCCCCCAGGGGAGCTAACTATGGCTACACCTTC.